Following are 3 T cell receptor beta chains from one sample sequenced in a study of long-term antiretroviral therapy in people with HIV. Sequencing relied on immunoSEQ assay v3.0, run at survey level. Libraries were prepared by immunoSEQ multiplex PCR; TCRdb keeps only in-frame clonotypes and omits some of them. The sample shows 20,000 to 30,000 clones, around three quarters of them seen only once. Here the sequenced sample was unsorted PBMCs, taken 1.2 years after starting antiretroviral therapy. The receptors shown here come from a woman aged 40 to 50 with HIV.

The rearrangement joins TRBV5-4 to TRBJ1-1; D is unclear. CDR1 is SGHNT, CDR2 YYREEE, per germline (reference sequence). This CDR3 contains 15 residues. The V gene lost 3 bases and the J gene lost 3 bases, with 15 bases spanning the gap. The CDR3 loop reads CASSSGGRGDTEAFF. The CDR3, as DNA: TGTGCCAGCAGCTCTGGAGGGAGAGGAGACACTGAAGCTTTCTTT. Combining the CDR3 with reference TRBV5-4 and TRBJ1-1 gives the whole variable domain ETGVTQSPTHLIKTRGQQVTLRCSSQSGHNTVSWYQQALGQGPQFIFQYYREEENGRGNFPPRFSGLQFPNYSSELNVNALELDDSALYLCASSSGGRGDTEAFFGQGTRLTVV.

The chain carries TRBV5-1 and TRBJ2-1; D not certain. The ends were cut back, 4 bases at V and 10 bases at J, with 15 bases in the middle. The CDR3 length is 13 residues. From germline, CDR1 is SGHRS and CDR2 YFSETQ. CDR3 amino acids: CASSRIGEGEQFF. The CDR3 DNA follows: TGCGCCAGCAGCCGGATCGGCGAAGGGGAGCAGTTCTTC.

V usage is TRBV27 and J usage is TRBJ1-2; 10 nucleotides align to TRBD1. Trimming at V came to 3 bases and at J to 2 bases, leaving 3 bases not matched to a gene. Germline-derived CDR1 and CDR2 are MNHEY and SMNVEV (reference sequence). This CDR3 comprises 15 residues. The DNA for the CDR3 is TGTGCCAGCAGTTTCTTGGGACAGGGGAACTATGGCTACACCTTC. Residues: CASSFLGQGNYGYTF.